This T cell receptor (beta chain) appears in the sequencing data of a study of blood T cell repertoires in COVID-19. In the authors' methods: It was from reference gene primer amplification that nucleated cell counts were estimated. Repertoires were generated with immunoSEQ multiplex PCR, while TCRdb's copy carries only in-frame clones and drops some. That table supplies the V and J calls and clone size; D and trimming were determined from the DNA. Of more than 95,000 clones listed, about 88% are singletons. CDR1 is SGHRS, CDR2 YFSETQ, per germline. Germline trimming cut 4 bases from V and 8 bases from J; bases unmatched to any gene: 2. This CDR3 is 12 amino acids long.

Specimen: peripheral blood. The chain combines TRBV5-1 with TRBJ2-5; 10 positions match TRBD2. The receptor was isolated from a human donor in a cohort sampled during active COVID-19. This chain's CDR3 is CASSPSGGTQYF. The CDR3 nucleotides read TGCGCCAGCAGCCCTAGCGGGGGAACCCAGTACTTC.